The 28 T cell receptor beta chains below were found in one sample sequenced in a study of cytomegalovirus exposure and HLA in healthy donors (dated by TCRdb to 2016 to 2017). Library creation used the immunoSEQ multiplex PCR assay. The multiplex PCR relied on a mix of 60 forward primers for TCR Vbeta segments and 13 reverse primers for TCR Jbeta segments. TCRdb obtained this table from immuneACCESS and retained in-frame rearrangements with V and J assigned. These tables miss some clones; where compared with another copy, unresolved V genes account for less than half of the shortfall, and the remainder is unexplained. Counted in this sample were approximately 150,000 clones; about 80% of them appeared once. The ten top clones hold 9.7% of the sample. The sequencing sample was made of PBMCs. These receptors were taken from a man aged 18 to 29 in good health and CMV-seropositive.

This sequence joins TRBV7-2 and TRBJ2-5; TRBD2 matches at 8 bases. The end of the DNA fits TRBJ2-7 better, so the J call may be wrong. Germline assignment: CDR1 SGHTA and CDR2 FQGNSA. CDR3 length: 15 residues. Here the CDR3 DNA reads TGTGCCAGCAGCTCCATCTCCGGGAGGGTCTACGAGCAGTACTTC. This codes for CASSSISGRVYEQYF.

The chain has TRBV19 and TRBJ1-1; D remains unclear. CDR1 is LNHDA, CDR2 SQIVND, per germline (reference sequence). The length of the CDR3 is 13 residues. V dropped 5 bases and J dropped 1 base, with 8 bases sitting between them. The DNA for the CDR3 is TGTGCCAGTAGTCTTACACGGAACACTGAAGCTTTCTTT. The encoded protein is CASSLTRNTEAFF.

The chain uses TRBV30 and TRBJ2-1; no clear D gene. V gave up 4 bases and J gave up 9 bases, with 10 bases separating them. The CDR3 loop spans 11 amino acids. Per the germline V gene, CDR1 is GTSNPN and CDR2 is SVGIG (reference sequence). CDR3 in DNA: TGTGCCTGGATTACTGCTGGTGAGCAGTTCTTC. Translated, it gives CAWITAGEQFF.

The rearrangement links TRBV30 to TRBJ2-1, with 10 nucleotides matching TRBD2. The CDR3 contains 13 residues. The junction had 3 bases not matched to a gene; V was cut back by 4 bases and J by 6 bases. CDR1 and CDR2 from the germline V gene are GTSNPN and SVGIG (reference sequence). CDR3 protein: CAWTGLATNEQFF. Written as DNA, the CDR3 is TGTGCCTGGACGGGACTAGCGACCAATGAGCAGTTCTTC.

The chain links TRBV20-1 to TRBJ2-1, with D perhaps matching TRBD2 (6 bases). The ends were cut back, 6 bases at V and 10 bases at J, with 13 bases in the middle. This CDR3 has 11 residues. The germline CDR1 and CDR2 sequences are DFQATT and SNEGSKA (reference sequence). The CDR3, as DNA: TGCAGTGCCAGACTAGAGTGGGAGCAGTTCTTC. It is translated as CSARLEWEQFF.

The chain links TRBV7-2 to TRBJ2-7; 9 nucleotides agree with TRBD1. The CDR3 is 14 amino acids. From germline, CDR1 is SGHTA and CDR2 FQGNSA. V was pared by 5 bases and J by 5 bases, with 7 bases of the junction left unmatched. CDR3 DNA: TGTGCCAGCAGCCCTACAGGGGGCCCGAACGAGCAGTACTTC. Amino acid sequence: CASSPTGGPNEQYF. Full variable domain (missing parts from reference TRBV7-2 and TRBJ2-7): GAGVSQSPSNKVTEKGKDVELRCDPISGHTALYWYRQSLGQGLEFLIYFQGNSAPDKSGLPSDRFSAERTGGSVSTLTIQRTQQEDSAVYLCASSPTGGPNEQYFGPGTRLTVT.

This chain uses TRBV19 with TRBJ1-5, with D maybe TRBD1 (6 bases). Trimming left V 1 base short and J 6 bases short, with 22 bases between. Germline-derived CDR1 and CDR2 are LNHDA and SQIVND (reference sequence). The CDR3 has 18 residues. For the CDR3, the DNA is TGTGCCAGTAGTATAGTTGAGGTTTATCGGGGGGCGCGTCAGCCCCAGCATTTT. This sequence encodes CASSIVEVYRGARQPQHF.

V gene TRBV7-9 combines with J gene TRBJ2-5, with a tentative D call TRBD1 (5 bases). The CDR3 runs to 14 residues. V was trimmed by 3 bases and J by 1 base, leaving 9 bases between them. Germline loops: CDR1 SEHNR, CDR2 FQNEAQ (reference sequence). The CDR3 is CASSLAGLQETQYF. The DNA of the CDR3 is TGTGCCAGCAGCTTGGCAGGGCTCCAAGAGACCCAGTACTTC.

The rearrangement joins TRBV6-5 to TRBJ1-1; the D is unclear. Germline V gene lookup returns CDR1 MNHEY and CDR2 SVGAGI. This CDR3 comprises 11 residues. With 5 bases removed from V and 11 bases from J, the gap between germline ends came to 12 bases. The CDR3 loop reads CASSNTNSAFF. The CDR3, as DNA: TGTGCCAGCAGTAATACAAATTCGGCTTTCTTT.

The rearrangement joins TRBV30 to TRBJ2-1; possibly TRBD2 for D (6 bases). The germline CDR1 and CDR2 sequences are GTSNPN and SVGIG (reference sequence). The CDR3 totals 14 residues. V shed 4 bases and J shed 5 bases, with 15 bases lying between them. CDR3 coding DNA: TGTGCCTGGAACCTTGGAGCGGGTGACAATGAGCAGTTCTTC. Translated: CAWNLGAGDNEQFF.

Concerning this clone: This sample includes further DNA sequences coding for the same CDR3. The chain has TRBV28 and TRBJ1-5; TRBD1 matches at 8 bases. V lost 3 bases and J lost 3; bases outside the gene matches: 7. The CDR3 sequence is 16 residues long. Germline V lookup: CDR1 MDHEN, CDR2 SYDVKM. In nucleotides, the CDR3 is TGTGCCAGCAGTTTGCCCCAGGGGGCGGACAATCAGCCCCAGCATTTT. Protein sequence: CASSLPQGADNQPQHF.

This clone was seen once. The V gene is TRBV29-1, the J gene TRBJ2-2; 12 bases map to TRBD1. Germline CDR1 is SQVTM and CDR2 is ANQGSEA. The J segment lost 3 bases and the V segment lost 5 bases, leaving 7 bases of the junction unmatched. This CDR3 region has 16 residues. CDR3 in DNA: TGCAGCGTTACACCGGGACAGGGGGCTTACACCGGGGAGCTGTTTTTT. It codes for CSVTPGQGAYTGELFF.

The CDR3 bases are TGTGCCACCAGCAGAGAGCTAGCACGGGCGGGTGAGCAGTTCTTC. Translating it yields CATSRELARAGEQFF. This sequence joins TRBV15 and TRBJ2-1; D is possibly TRBD2 (5 bases). From germline, CDR1 is LNHNV and CDR2 YYDKDF (reference sequence). This CDR3 has 15 residues. Trimming removed 0 bases at V and 9 bases at J, with 15 bases between.

The V call is TRBV13, the J call TRBJ2-7, with D possibly matching TRBD1 (6 bases). V dropped 0 bases and J dropped 2 bases, with 17 bases sitting between them. CDR1 and CDR2 (germline): PRHDT, FYEKMQ (reference sequence). The CDR3 covers 17 residues. CDR3 in amino acids: CASSLGLTGKTPYEQYF. The CDR3, as DNA: TGTGCCAGCAGCTTAGGGCTGACAGGCAAGACTCCCTACGAGCAGTACTTC.

This chain uses TRBV6-1 with TRBJ2-5; 9 bases map to TRBD1. The trim removed 3 bases at V and 4 bases at J, leaving 12 bases unmatched. In germline, CDR1 is MNHNS, CDR2 SASEGT. CDR3 size: 17 residues. In nucleotides, the CDR3 is TGTGCCAGCAGTGATCCCGTGGGGACAGGGATAAGAGAGACCCAGTACTTC. Translating it yields CASSDPVGTGIRETQYF.

The V call is TRBV5-1, the J call TRBJ1-2; no firm D call. The CDR3 extends over 15 amino acids. Germline CDR1 is SGHRS and CDR2 is YFSETQ. The V end was cut by 0 bases, the J end by 8 bases, with 17 bases between. Here the CDR3 DNA reads TGCGCCAGCAGCTTGGAGAGCGGCCGCTATGGGGGCTACACCTTC. Protein sequence: CASSLESGRYGGYTF.

This clone has just one count. The chain is built from TRBV5-1 and TRBJ1-2; possible D gene TRBD1, 5 bases. This CDR3 comprises 14 residues. CDR1 SGHRS and CDR2 YFSETQ come from the germline V gene. The germline V and J ends were trimmed by 3 bases and 3 bases, with 12 bases remaining between them. CDR3 loop: CASSSETAYYGYTF. The CDR3 nucleotides are TGCGCCAGCAGCTCCGAGACAGCATACTATGGCTACACCTTC. Looking up the rest from reference TRBV5-1 and TRBJ1-2 gives the full variable domain: KAGVTQTPRYLIKTRGQQVTLSCSPISGHRSVSWYQQTPGQGLQFLFEYFSETQRNKGNFPGRFSGRQFSNSRSEMNVSTLELGDSALYLCASSSETAYYGYTFGSGTRLTVV.

This chain joins TRBV5-1 and TRBJ2-1; D may be TRBD2 (7 bases). This CDR3 comprises 16 residues. The ends were cut back, 4 bases at V and 4 bases at J, with 18 bases in the middle. Germline assignment: CDR1 SGHRS and CDR2 YFSETQ. CDR3 bases: TGCGCCAGCAGCCCTAGGAAGGGGGGGGCTTACAATGAGCAGTTCTTC. Protein product: CASSPRKGGAYNEQFF.

The rearrangement uses TRBV29-1 and TRBJ1-2; TRBD1 matches 12 bases. The CDR3 runs to 14 residues. With V trimmed by 6 bases and J by 7 bases, 9 bases remained unmatched. Germline CDR1 is SQVTM and CDR2 is ANQGSEA. CDR3 in amino acids: CSVTGTGGAGGYTF. CDR3 nucleotide sequence: TGCAGCGTAACCGGGACAGGGGGCGCGGGTGGCTACACCTTC.

The chain recombines TRBV19 with TRBJ1-1, with D uncertain. V was cut by 4 bases and J by 1 base, with 13 bases left in between. The CDR3 extends over 15 amino acids. Germline assignment: CDR1 LNHDA and CDR2 SQIVND (reference sequence). The CDR3: CASSRTLTWNTEAFF. The CDR3 DNA reads TGTGCCAGTAGTAGGACTCTGACATGGAACACTGAAGCTTTCTTT.

This clone was seen a handful of times. This chain links TRBV7-2 with TRBJ2-1, with D possibly being TRBD2 (6 bases). The V gene lost 5 bases and the J gene lost 3 bases, with 20 bases spanning the gap. The CDR3 loop spans 17 amino acids. The germline V gene has CDR1 SGHTA and CDR2 FQGNSA. CDR3 sequence (DNA): TGTGCCAGCAGCCGACGGAGCCGGGACTGGAGCTACAATGAGCAGTTCTTC. It codes for CASSRRSRDWSYNEQFF. Combining the CDR3 with reference TRBV7-2 and TRBJ2-1 gives the whole variable domain GAGVSQSPSNKVTEKGKDVELRCDPISGHTALYWYRQSLGQGLEFLIYFQGNSAPDKSGLPSDRFSAERTGGSVSTLTIQRTQQEDSAVYLCASSRRSRDWSYNEQFFGPGTRLTVL.

The chain couples TRBV7-9 to TRBJ2-1; D might be TRBD1 (5 bases). The germline V and J ends were trimmed by 5 bases and 7 bases, with 12 bases remaining between them. CDR3 length equals 13 residues. CDR1 and CDR2 (germline): SEHNR, FQNEAQ (reference sequence). The CDR3 DNA reads TGTGCCAGCAGCCCGGACATCTTAAATGAGCAGTTCTTC. Its translation is CASSPDILNEQFF.

V is TRBV5-1 and J is TRBJ2-3; 11 bases line up with TRBD2. This CDR3 has 15 residues. Germline CDR1 and CDR2: SGHRS and YFSETQ. Germline trimming cut 0 bases from V and 7 bases from J; bases unmatched to any gene: 4. CDR3 coding DNA: TGCGCCAGCAGCTTGGGACTAGCGGGACGTAATACGCAGTATTTT. Its translation is CASSLGLAGRNTQYF. Full variable domain (missing parts from reference TRBV5-1 and TRBJ2-3): KAGVTQTPRYLIKTRGQQVTLSCSPISGHRSVSWYQQTPGQGLQFLFEYFSETQRNKGNFPGRFSGRQFSNSRSEMNVSTLELGDSALYLCASSLGLAGRNTQYFGPGTRLTVL.

J is TRBJ2-6 and V is TRBV5-1, with TRBD1 identical over 9 bases. Germline loops: CDR1 SGHRS, CDR2 YFSETQ. The V and J ends lost 3 bases and 2 bases, in that order; junction bases with no gene match: 0. The CDR3 is 15 residues long. CDR3 in amino acids: CASSWTGAGANVLTF. The DNA of the CDR3 is TGCGCCAGCAGCTGGACAGGGGCTGGGGCCAACGTCCTGACTTTC.

The CDR3 spells CASSAGGGEYEQYF. The CDR3 region has the DNA TGTGCCAGCAGTGCGGGGGGGGGTGAATACGAGCAGTACTTC. V gene TRBV6-1 combines with J gene TRBJ2-7; 8 bases match TRBD2. V dropped 4 bases and J dropped 4; count of bases not matched to a gene: 6. Germline V gives CDR1 MNHNS, CDR2 SASEGT. The CDR3 runs 14 residues.

This clone has just a few counts. CDR3 nucleotides: TGCGCCAGCAGCCACACGACAGGGAATAATGAAAAACTGTTTTTT. This translates into CASSHTTGNNEKLFF. This chain links TRBV4-3 with TRBJ1-4; the match to TRBD1 covers 7 bases. Germline assignment: CDR1 LGHNA and CDR2 YSLEER. J was trimmed by 4 bases and V by 3 bases; bases with no gene match: 5. The CDR3 sequence is 15 residues long.

This clone was seen just once. This CDR3 is missing its conserved last phenylalanine or tryptophan, likely due to a read error. The V and J genes are TRBV30 and TRBJ1-6; D might be TRBD1 (5 bases). CDR3 length: 17 residues. Germline V CDR1 and CDR2: GTSNPN, SVGIG (reference sequence). V was trimmed by 3 bases and J by 6 bases, leaving 21 bases between them. CDR3 bases: TGTGCCTGGAGCGCCCGGCTCGGGAGGGGCCCTAATTCACCCCTCCACCTT. It translates to CAWSARLGRGPNSPLHL.

The chain employs TRBV6-6 and TRBJ2-5; a possible D gene is TRBD2 (5 bases). The CDR3 runs to 12 residues. Germline loops: CDR1 MNHNY, CDR2 SVGAGI (reference sequence). Trimming cost V 4 bases and J 9 bases, with 12 bases left between them. The CDR3 nucleotides are TGTGCCAGCAGTTCCGGGGTTGGGGCCCAGTACTTC. Its protein is CASSSGVGAQYF.